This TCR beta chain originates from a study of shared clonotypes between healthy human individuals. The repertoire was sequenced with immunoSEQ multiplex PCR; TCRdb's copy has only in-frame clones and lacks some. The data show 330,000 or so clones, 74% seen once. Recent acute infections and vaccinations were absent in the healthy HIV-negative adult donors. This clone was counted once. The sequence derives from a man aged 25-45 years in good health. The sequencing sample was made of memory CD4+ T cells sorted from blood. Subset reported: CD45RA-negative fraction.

The CDR3 here is CASSPRGLGVNEQFF. In nucleotides, the CDR3 is TGTGCCAGCAGCCCGAGGGGACTGGGGGTCAATGAGCAGTTCTTC. The V gene is TRBV7-9, the J gene TRBJ2-1, with a weak D call TRBD2 (6 bases). CDR3 length equals 15 residues. Between the trimmed V and J ends, which lost 5 bases and 6 bases, there was a span of 17 bases. In germline, CDR1 is SEHNR, CDR2 FQNEAQ (reference sequence).